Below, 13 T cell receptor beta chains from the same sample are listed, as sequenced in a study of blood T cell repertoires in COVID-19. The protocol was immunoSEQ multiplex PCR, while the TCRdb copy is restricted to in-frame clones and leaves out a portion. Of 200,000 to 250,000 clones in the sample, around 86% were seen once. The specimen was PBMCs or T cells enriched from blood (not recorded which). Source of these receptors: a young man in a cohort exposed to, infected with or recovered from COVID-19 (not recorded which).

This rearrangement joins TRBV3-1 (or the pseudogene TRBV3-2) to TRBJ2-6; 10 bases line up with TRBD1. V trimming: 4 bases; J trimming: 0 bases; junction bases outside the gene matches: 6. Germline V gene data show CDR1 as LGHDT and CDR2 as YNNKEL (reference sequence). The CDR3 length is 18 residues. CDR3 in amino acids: CASSRPGQGLSGANVLTF. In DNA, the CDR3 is TGTGCCAGCAGCCGGCCGGGACAGGGGCTCTCTGGGGCCAACGTCCTGACTTTC.

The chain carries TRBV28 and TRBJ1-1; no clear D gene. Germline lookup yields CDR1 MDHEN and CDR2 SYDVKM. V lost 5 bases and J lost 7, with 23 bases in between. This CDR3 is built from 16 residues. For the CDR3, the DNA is TGTGCCAGCAGTCCCAACCTCAGGATGGTTGCGGGTGAAGCTTTCTTT. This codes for CASSPNLRMVAGEAFF.

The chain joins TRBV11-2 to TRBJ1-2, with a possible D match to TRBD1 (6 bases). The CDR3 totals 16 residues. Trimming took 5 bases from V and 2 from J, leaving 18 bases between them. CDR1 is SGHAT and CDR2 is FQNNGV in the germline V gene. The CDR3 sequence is CASSPRGGAGNYGYTF. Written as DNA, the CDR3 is TGTGCCAGCAGCCCCCGGGGGGGGGCAGGCAACTATGGCTACACCTTC.

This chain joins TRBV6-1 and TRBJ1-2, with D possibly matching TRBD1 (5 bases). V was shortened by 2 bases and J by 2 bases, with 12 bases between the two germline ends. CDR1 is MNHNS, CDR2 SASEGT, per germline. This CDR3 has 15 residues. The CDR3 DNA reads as TGTGCCAGCAGTGAACGTACAGGAGCCAACTATGGCTACACCTTC. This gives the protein CASSERTGANYGYTF.

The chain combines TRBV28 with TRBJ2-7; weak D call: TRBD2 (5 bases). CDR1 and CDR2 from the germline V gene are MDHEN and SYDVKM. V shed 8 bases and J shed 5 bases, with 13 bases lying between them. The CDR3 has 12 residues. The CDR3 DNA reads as TGTGCCAGCGTATCACTAGGCGACGAGCAGTACTTC. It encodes CASVSLGDEQYF.

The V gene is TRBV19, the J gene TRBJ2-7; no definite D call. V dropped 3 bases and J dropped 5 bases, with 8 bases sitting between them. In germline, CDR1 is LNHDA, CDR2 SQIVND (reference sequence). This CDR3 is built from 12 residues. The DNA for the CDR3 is TGTGCCAGTAGTATTGGAGTCCACGAGCAGTACTTC. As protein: CASSIGVHEQYF.

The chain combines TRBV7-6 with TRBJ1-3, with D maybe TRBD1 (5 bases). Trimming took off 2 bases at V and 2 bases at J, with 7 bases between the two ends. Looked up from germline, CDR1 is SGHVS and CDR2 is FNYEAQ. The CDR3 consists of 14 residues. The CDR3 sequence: CASSLQGTGNTIYF. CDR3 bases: TGTGCCAGCAGCTTACAGGGAACTGGAAACACCATATATTTT.

This chain's CDR3 is CASSLGTGGGEKLFF. CDR3 in DNA: TGTGCCAGCAGCCTCGGTACAGGGGGAGGTGAAAAACTGTTTTTT. The chain employs TRBV7-2 and TRBJ1-4; 8 bases are a match to TRBD1. V was pared by 5 bases and J by 7 bases, with 9 bases of the junction left unmatched. There are 15 residues in the CDR3. Germline loops: CDR1 SGHTA, CDR2 FQGNSA.

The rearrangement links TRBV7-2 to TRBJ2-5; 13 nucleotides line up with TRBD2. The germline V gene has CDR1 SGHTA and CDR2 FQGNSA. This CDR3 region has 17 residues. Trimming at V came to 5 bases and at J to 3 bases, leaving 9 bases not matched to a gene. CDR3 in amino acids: CASSPGLAGEGKETQYF. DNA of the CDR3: TGTGCCAGCAGCCCAGGACTAGCGGGAGAGGGGAAAGAGACCCAGTACTTC.

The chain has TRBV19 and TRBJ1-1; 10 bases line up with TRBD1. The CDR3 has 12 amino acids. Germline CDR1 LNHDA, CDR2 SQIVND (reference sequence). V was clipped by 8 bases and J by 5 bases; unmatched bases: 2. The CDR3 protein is CASDRGLTEAFF. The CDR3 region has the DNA TGTGCCAGTGACAGGGGGCTTACTGAAGCTTTCTTT. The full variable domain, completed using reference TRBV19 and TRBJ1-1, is DGGITQSPKYLFRKEGQNVTLSCEQNLNHDAMYWYRQDPGQGLRLIYYSQIVNDFQKGDIAEGYSVSREKKESFPLTVTSAQKNPTAFYLCASDRGLTEAFFGQGTRLTVV.

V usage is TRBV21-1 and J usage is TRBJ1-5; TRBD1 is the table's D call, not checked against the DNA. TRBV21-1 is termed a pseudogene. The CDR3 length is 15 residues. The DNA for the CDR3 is TGTGCCAGCAGGTATGGGACAGCCGGTAATCAGCCCCAGCATTTT. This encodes CASRYGTAGNQPQHF.

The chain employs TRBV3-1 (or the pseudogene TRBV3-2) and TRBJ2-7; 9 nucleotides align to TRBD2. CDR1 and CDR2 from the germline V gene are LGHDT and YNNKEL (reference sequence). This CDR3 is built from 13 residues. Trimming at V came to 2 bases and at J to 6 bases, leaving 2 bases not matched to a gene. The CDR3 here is CASSQLTSGEQYF. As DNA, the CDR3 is TGTGCCAGCAGCCAACTGACTAGCGGCGAGCAGTACTTC.

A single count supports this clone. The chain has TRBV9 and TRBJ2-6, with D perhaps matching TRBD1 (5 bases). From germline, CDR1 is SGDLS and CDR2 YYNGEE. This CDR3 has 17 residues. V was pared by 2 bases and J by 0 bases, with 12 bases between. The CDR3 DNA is TGTGCCAGCAGCGTGGGGCCGATGAACTCTGGGGCCAACGTCCTGACTTTC. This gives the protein CASSVGPMNSGANVLTF.